This T cell receptor (beta chain) comes out of a study of Ad26.COV2.S vaccination and SARS-CoV-2 variants (dated by TCRdb to 2020 to 2022). Some background on the complete study: Donors in the vaccine arm were drawn from COV1001, a phase I-IIa trial of Ad26.COV2.S in healthy adults that was multicentre, randomized, double-blind and placebo-controlled. Ad26.COV2.S was administered intramuscularly at 5 x 10^10 or 1 x 10^11 viral particles, either as a single shot or as two shots given 56 days apart. The specificity and breadth of SARS-CoV-2-reactive T cell receptors after Ad26.COV2.S vaccination were assessed by TCRbeta repertoire sequencing. The TCR-sequenced set comprised about 32 samples: around 20 Ad26.COV2.S vaccine recipients, 5 placebo recipients and 8 SARS-CoV-2 convalescent individuals. Trial participants were randomized into five groups of five, in which low-dose or high-dose Ad26.COV2.S was given once or twice, or placebo was given on both occasions. Throughout the experiments and outcome assessment, investigators stayed blinded to trial group allocation.

CDR3 length: 14 amino acids, cysteine to phenylalanine. The kept DNA is CDR3 alone, 42 bases in frame from the first base. Based on the germline V gene, the CDR1 and CDR2 sequences are SGHDT and YYEEEE. V is cut by 0 bases and J by 3 bases, and the space between the germline ends is 10 bases. Reading the label with the study, this specimen's treatment or condition is: about 20 received Ad26.COV2.S at low or high dose, single or two shots; roughly five received placebo; per-sample allocation not given. Repertoires of vaccine and placebo recipients were sequenced from samples collected on day 63 after the first injection. Between 29 July and 7 August 2020, Cohort 1b enrolled about two dozen adults aged 18-55 years at one site in Boston, USA. As a vaccine, Ad26.COV2.S was a replication-incompetent adenovirus type 26 vector that expressed a prefusion-stabilized SARS-CoV-2 spike protein derived from the original Wuhan strain.

The study at large found these results: The study was not powered to compare responses between vaccine doses or regimens. After vaccination, spike-specific CD8+ and CD4+ T cell responses were reported to show substantial breadth. According to the authors, total T cell responses may have been underestimated by the TCR breadth and depth analyses. Spike-specific TCR breadth was higher in Ad26.COV2.S recipients than in placebo recipients (P = 0.0014). Vaccine and placebo recipients had similar non-spike TCR breadth, a finding consistent with the vaccine containing only spike.

For this clone: Its antigen has not been determined. No base-level quality is on record; no much larger clone is a single base apart.

The immunoSEQ Assay was the method used to sequence TCRbeta CDR3 regions. After extraction, genomic DNA underwent amplification by bias-controlled multiplex PCR, followed by high-throughput sequencing. The paper's data handling went like this. Collapsing and filtering of sequences were performed to quantify the absolute abundance of each unique TCRbeta CDR3 region. T cell fraction was estimated by normalizing TCRbeta template counts to usable DNA, with usable DNA measured through amplification of reference genes found in all nucleated cells. Repertoire TCRs were annotated as SARS-CoV-2-specific by exact matching of V gene, CDR3 amino acid sequence and J gene to a known reactive TCR set. The reference SARS-CoV-2 TCR set came from MIRA and was filtered for enrichment in COVID-19-positive ImmuneCODE repertoires, removing public or cross-reactive TCRs. Using the MIRA antigens, annotated TCRs were further analysed by specific ORF or by position within an ORF. Breadth was defined as annotated unique rearrangements over total unique productive rearrangements; depth was the summed frequency of those rearrangements. TCR breadth was compared between groups using two-sided Wilcoxon rank-sum tests. TCRdb obtained this table from immuneACCESS and retained in-frame rearrangements with V and J assigned. These tables miss some clones; where compared with another copy, unresolved V genes account for less than half of the shortfall, and the remainder is unexplained. The D gene and trimming were derived from the DNA, and the V and J assignments and clone size from that table. Across this sample there are about 400,000 clones, with 80% to 95% seen only once. Over 1.5% of the sample lies in the top ten.

The chain joins TRBV5-6 to TRBJ2-7, with TRBD1 as a weak D call on 5 bases. Sequences were derived from peripheral blood, sampled in a trial of Ad26.COV2.S vaccine versus placebo. The TCR comes from a person aged 18-60 years who received the Ad26.COV2.S COVID-19 vaccine or a placebo. The base sequence is TGTGCCAGCAGCTTGGCCACGGACAACTACGAGCAGTACTTC. This is translated as CASSLATDNYEQYF.